Presented here are 7 T cell receptor beta chains from one specimen sequenced in a study of spatial heterogeneity in lung cancer. Sample time point: blood at routine non-recurrence follow-up after resection. Tumor, nontumor lung or frozen PBMC supplied whole RNA, sequenced without sorting. TCRdb reanalysed the 5' RACE reads using MiXCR and keeps one entry per CDR3 protein. The sample shows around 110,000 distinct CDR3 sequences, 10% to 15% of them seen only once. Sequenced material: PBMCs, taken at follow-up. These receptors all come from a male donor with early-stage non-small cell lung cancer.

Only a few counts were recorded for this clonotype. V is TRBV7-2 and J is TRBJ1-5; D is perhaps TRBD1 (5 bases). Germline assignment: CDR1 SGHTA and CDR2 FQGNSA. Trimming removed 4 bases from V and 0 bases from J, with 16 bases in between. The CDR3 has 17 amino acids. The CDR3 sequence is CASSYSGTRYSNQPQHF. The DNA of the CDR3 is TGTGCCAGCAGCTACTCCGGGACGCGATATAGCAATCAGCCCCAGCATTTT.

This clonotype was seen many times. V and J are TRBV24-1 and TRBJ2-3, with D maybe TRBD1 (6 bases). In germline, CDR1 is KGHDR, CDR2 SFDVKD. V was trimmed by 3 bases and J by 1 base, leaving 10 bases between them. The CDR3 is made up of 15 amino acids. The CDR3 loop reads CATSDPGQRTDTQYF. Here the CDR3 DNA reads TGTGCCACCAGTGATCCGGGACAACGCACAGATACGCAGTATTTT.

This clonotype showed up many times. The chain employs TRBV24-1 and TRBJ1-1; no definite D call. CDR1 and CDR2 from the germline V gene are KGHDR and SFDVKD. Trimming removed 0 bases at V and 5 bases at J, with 12 bases between. The CDR3 is made up of 15 amino acids. The CDR3 spells CATSDLGQETTEAFF. The CDR3 DNA follows: TGTGCCACCAGTGATTTGGGTCAGGAGACAACTGAAGCTTTCTTT.

This clonotype has only a few counts. An end of the junction does not agree with germline; a read error may underlie this. The chain recombines TRBV5-1 with TRBJ2-3; perhaps TRBD1 as D (6 bases). The CDR3 is made up of 15 amino acids. Germline CDR1 SGHRS, CDR2 YFSETQ. The CDR3, as DNA: TGCGCCAGCAGCTTCTCAGGGGTTGCGGCAGACACGCAGTATTTT. Translation gives CASSFSGVAADTQYF.

In this sample, this clonotype turned up many times. The rearrangement uses TRBV10-3 and TRBJ1-1; 8 bases line up with TRBD1. V shed 3 bases, J shed 1 base, and the junction held 4 bases outside the gene matches. CDR3 length: 15 amino acids. Germline-derived CDR1 and CDR2 are ENHRY and SYGVKD. The CDR3 loop reads CAISDDRGWNTEAFF. The CDR3 region has the DNA TGTGCCATCAGTGACGACAGGGGCTGGAACACTGAAGCTTTCTTT.

The table lists this clonotype with a few counts. The chain's CDR3 is CASSLSLRIGAGALTDTQYF. The CDR3 DNA is TGTGCCAGCAGCTTATCCCTACGGATAGGAGCGGGGGCCCTCACAGATACGCAGTATTTT. The chain couples TRBV7-8 to TRBJ2-3, with TRBD2 matching over 8 bases. CDR3 size: 20 residues. The V segment lost 2 bases and the J segment 2 bases; nucleotides outside the gene matches: 18. The germline gives CDR1 SGHVS, CDR2 FQNEAQ.

The gene calls are TRBV27 and TRBJ2-1, with 10 nucleotides matching TRBD2. Germline V gene sequence: CDR1 MNHEY, CDR2 SMNVEV (reference sequence). V lost 3 bases to trimming and J lost 8 bases; unmatched junction nucleotides: 7. CDR3 length: 15 amino acids. CDR3 in amino acids: CASSLGRGLAYEQFF. CDR3 nucleotide sequence: TGTGCCAGCAGTTTGGGTAGGGGACTAGCGTATGAGCAGTTCTTC.